This T cell receptor (beta chain) emerged from a study of blood T cell repertoires in COVID-19. Study summary: Spain, Italy and the United States supplied samples that represented acute and convalescent COVID-19. T cells, B-cell-depleted T cells, or PBMCs provided the cDNA or gDNA that served as material.

The ends were cut back, 6 bases at V and 2 bases at J, with 14 bases in the middle. CDR1 and CDR2 (germline): SGHNT, YYREEE (reference sequence). The CDR3 is 14 residues long. Original processing notes: Amplification of reference gene primers was used by the study to estimate nucleated cell counts. Clones were sequenced by immunoSEQ multiplex PCR, and TCRdb holds only the in-frame ones, with some missing. V and J calls and clone size come straight from that table; D and trimming were deduced from the DNA. The sample contains 52,000 or so clones, 85% to 95% of which appear only once. This clone occurred once.

The rearrangement links TRBV5-4 to TRBJ1-2; D might be TRBD1 (6 bases). The clonotype was recovered from a woman of 80 years or more with acute or convalescent COVID-19. The sample was peripheral blood. CDR3 DNA: TGTGCCAGCACCGATAGTAGGGGGAACTATGGCTACACCTTC. Translation gives CASTDSRGNYGYTF.